The 10 T cell receptor beta chains given below trace back to one sample, sequenced in a study of PD-1 blockade in classical Hodgkin lymphoma (dated by TCRdb to the early 2020s). Receptor amplification or capture employed the immunoSEQ multiplex PCR assay. The source is immuneACCESS, and TCRdb retained only in-frame sequences with V and J called. Part of the clones is not carried over; for the studies checked, unresolved V genes explain less than half of this, and the remainder is unexplained. This sample comprises roughly 100,000 clones, 89% of them detected only once. Together, the top ten hold 15% to 20% of the sample. The meaning of the sample's time point label: cycle 4 day 1 (C4D1), after around six weeks of nivolumab. Relapse after autologous stem cell transplantation had occurred in all trial patients, and cohorts A, B and C were distinguished by prior brentuximab vedotin exposure. The starting material was peripheral blood mononuclear cells (PBMCs), obtained before the fourth cycle of nivolumab. Receptors originate from a human donor with classical Hodgkin lymphoma.

J is TRBJ2-7 and V is TRBV6-5, with D perhaps matching TRBD2 (5 bases). The V gene's germline CDR1 is MNHEY and CDR2 SVGAGI. The length of the CDR3 is 11 residues. The ends were cut back, 7 bases at V and 4 bases at J, with 8 bases in the middle. CDR3 nucleotide sequence: TGTGCCAGCAACCGGGGTTACGAGCAGTACTTC. Amino acid sequence: CASNRGYEQYF.

This clone has more than one count but fewer than ten. The chain combines TRBV5-4 with TRBJ2-5; 15 nucleotides match TRBD2. The CDR3 is 18 residues long. The germline gives CDR1 SGHNT, CDR2 YYREEE (reference sequence). Trimming took 4 bases from V and 1 from J; bases not matched to a gene: 8. The DNA of the CDR3 is TGTGCCAGCAGCAGGGGGACTAGCGGGAGGTTACCCCAAGAGACCCAGTACTTC. Translated: CASSRGTSGRLPQETQYF.

The CDR3 DNA reads as TGTGCCAGCAGTTCCAGGGGACAGACCCAAGAGACCCAGTACTTC. This codes for CASSSRGQTQETQYF. This chain uses TRBV28 with TRBJ2-5, with 7 bases lining up with TRBD1. With V trimmed by 4 bases and J by 1 base, 6 bases remained unmatched. The CDR3 totals 15 residues. CDR1 is MDHEN and CDR2 is SYDVKM in the germline V gene.

This chain uses TRBV30 with TRBJ1-6; D is undetermined. CDR1 GTSNPN and CDR2 SVGIG come from the germline V gene (reference sequence). The V end lost 0 bases, the J end lost 3 bases, and 12 bases lay between the germline ends. The CDR3 spans 16 residues. The CDR3, as DNA: TGTGCCTGGAGTGTACGTTACAGAGACTATAATTCACCCCTCCACTTT. This gives the protein CAWSVRYRDYNSPLHF.

The rearrangement links TRBV15 to TRBJ2-7; TRBD2 matches at 7 bases. CDR3 length: 14 amino acids. Germline lookup yields CDR1 LNHNV and CDR2 YYDKDF (reference sequence). With 1 base clipped from V and 0 bases from J, the junction kept 0 bases outside the gene matches. The CDR3 spells CATSRGGSSYEQYF. DNA of the CDR3: TGTGCCACCAGCAGAGGCGGGAGCTCCTACGAGCAGTACTTC. Together with reference TRBV15 and TRBJ2-7, the CDR3 gives the full variable domain: DAMVIQNPRYQVTQFGKPVTLSCSQTLNHNVMYWYQQKSSQAPKLLFHYYDKDFNNEADTPDNFQSRRPNTSFCFLDIRSPGLGDTAMYLCATSRGGSSYEQYFGPGTRLTVT.

The genes are TRBV29-1 and TRBJ2-7; D possibly corresponds to TRBD1 (6 bases). This CDR3 comprises 11 residues. V was clipped by 3 bases and J by 3 bases, with 6 bases between them. CDR1 and CDR2 (germline): SQVTM, ANQGSEA. This CDR3 is CSVDRGYEQYF. CDR3 DNA: TGCAGCGTTGACAGGGGCTACGAGCAGTACTTC.

The chain couples TRBV6-6 to TRBJ1-1; TRBD1 matches 7 bases. V gave up 2 bases and J gave up 5 bases; unmatched junction bases: 2. The germline CDR1 and CDR2 sequences are MNHNY and SVGAGI (reference sequence). CDR3 length: 13 amino acids. CDR3 nucleotides: TGTGCCAGCAGTTACACGGGACAGACTGAAGCTTTCTTT. Its translation: CASSYTGQTEAFF.

The chain combines TRBV2 with TRBJ1-2, with D unclear. V shed 4 bases and J shed 4 bases, with 13 bases lying between them. CDR3 length: 14 amino acids. Per the germline V gene, CDR1 is SNHLY and CDR2 is FYNNEI. The CDR3 reads CASSVTDVGYGYTF. CDR3 bases: TGTGCCAGCAGTGTAACGGACGTCGGCTATGGCTACACCTTC.

The V and J genes are TRBV28 and TRBJ2-2; D is unresolved. This CDR3 region has 15 residues. Germline assignment: CDR1 MDHEN and CDR2 SYDVKM. The V and J ends lost 2 bases and 5 bases respectively, with 12 bases between them. Written as DNA, the CDR3 is TGTGCCAGCAGTTTAGGGCAGTCGCCAACCGGGGAGCTGTTTTTT. Protein product: CASSLGQSPTGELFF.

V usage is TRBV27 and J usage is TRBJ1-1; D uncertain. The CDR3 has 14 residues. Germline-derived CDR1 and CDR2 are MNHEY and SMNVEV (reference sequence). V gave up 8 bases and J gave up 3 bases, with 16 bases separating them. The CDR3 loop reads CASRNSGLDTEAFF. The CDR3, as DNA: TGTGCCAGCCGAAACTCGGGTCTGGACACTGAAGCTTTCTTT.